These T cell receptor beta chains were read from a single sample in a study of blood T cell repertoires in COVID-19. TCRdb keeps only in-frame clones here, not all; method: immunoSEQ multiplex PCR. The table records 200,000 to 250,000 clones, around 90% of them present only once. The sample consisted of PBMCs or T cells enriched from blood (not recorded which). Receptor source: a man aged 25 to 40 in a cohort exposed to, infected with or recovered from COVID-19 (not recorded which). Both conserved end residues are part of each CDR3. Each record gives: V gene, D gene, J gene, CDR3 DNA, CDR3 protein. The D gene is left open where the match is weak.

v_gene: TRBV7-9
d_gene: TRBD2
j_gene: TRBJ2-1
CDR3nt: TGTGCCAGCAGCTACAGAGGAGCGGGAGGGCCCGATGAGCAGTTCTTC
CDR3aa: CASSYRGAGGPDEQFF

v_gene: TRBV27
d_gene: TRBD1
j_gene: TRBJ2-1
CDR3nt: TGTGCCAGTTACTTCTCCGGGACAGGGAGGAATGAGCAGTTCTTC
CDR3aa: CASYFSGTGRNEQFF

v_gene: TRBV29-1
d_gene: TRBD2
j_gene: TRBJ2-1
CDR3nt: TGCAGCGTGGGGACTAGCGGTTCCTACAATGAGCAGTTCTTC
CDR3aa: CSVGTSGSYNEQFF

v_gene: TRBV2
d_gene: -
j_gene: TRBJ2-3
CDR3nt: TGTGCCAGCAGTGATCCGGGCGGGCGGCACTCCACAGATACGCAGTATTTT
CDR3aa: CASSDPGGRHSTDTQYF

v_gene: TRBV24-1
d_gene: TRBD1
j_gene: TRBJ2-5
CDR3nt: TGTGCCACCAGTGACTCCGGACAGGGACCAAATCAAGAGACCCAGTACTTC
CDR3aa: CATSDSGQGPNQETQYF

v_gene: TRBV7-2
d_gene: TRBD2
j_gene: TRBJ2-5
CDR3nt: TGTGCCAGCAGCTTAGCGCGAGCGGGAGGGCCTAAAGAGACCCAGTACTTC
CDR3aa: CASSLARAGGPKETQYF

v_gene: TRBV27
d_gene: TRBD1
j_gene: TRBJ1-2
CDR3nt: TGTGCCAGCAGTTTTGTGGACAGGGCTTCGGGTGGCTACACCTTC
CDR3aa: CASSFVDRASGGYTF

v_gene: TRBV12-5
d_gene: TRBD1
j_gene: TRBJ2-7
CDR3nt: TGTGCTAGTGGTTTGGTAGGTCGGACAGGGCGTTACTTC
CDR3aa: CASGLVGRTGRYF

v_gene: TRBV5-8
d_gene: -
j_gene: TRBJ1-2
CDR3nt: TGTGCCAGCAGCTTTCGAGACAGGAATGGCTACACCTTC
CDR3aa: CASSFRDRNGYTF

v_gene: TRBV18
d_gene: -
j_gene: TRBJ1-2
CDR3nt: TGTGCCAGCTCCACGGCGGGGGGCATCTATGGCTACACCTTC
CDR3aa: CASSTAGGIYGYTF

v_gene: TRBV12-3/TRBV12-4
d_gene: -
j_gene: TRBJ1-4
CDR3nt: TGTGCCAGCAGTTTAAGTGGAGGAAAACTGTTTTTT
CDR3aa: CASSLSGGKLFF

v_gene: TRBV2
d_gene: TRBD1
j_gene: TRBJ1-4
CDR3nt: TGTGCCAGCAGTGAGGACAGGGGGTTTGAAAAACTGTTTTTT
CDR3aa: CASSEDRGFEKLFF

v_gene: TRBV6-1
d_gene: TRBD1
j_gene: TRBJ2-6
CDR3nt: TGTGCCAGCAGTGATTTTACAGGGGGCGCTGGGGCCAACGTCCTGACTTTC
CDR3aa: CASSDFTGGAGANVLTF

v_gene: TRBV4-2
d_gene: TRBD1
j_gene: TRBJ1-1
CDR3nt: TGTGCCAGCAGCCAAGGGTTCAAGGACAGGGGCCCCACTGAAGCTTTCTTT
CDR3aa: CASSQGFKDRGPTEAFF

v_gene: TRBV11-2
d_gene: -
j_gene: TRBJ2-5
CDR3nt: TGTGCCAGCAGCCGAACCGCGGGTGAGACCCAGTACTTC
CDR3aa: CASSRTAGETQYF

v_gene: TRBV5-4
d_gene: TRBD1
j_gene: TRBJ2-3
CDR3nt: TGTGCCAGCAGCTTAGGGACAGGGGGACGCACAGATACGCAGTATTTT
CDR3aa: CASSLGTGGRTDTQYF

v_gene: TRBV4-1
d_gene: -
j_gene: TRBJ1-1
CDR3nt: TGCGCCAGCAGCCAAGACGCCGGACAGACCTTTGAAGCTTTCTTT
CDR3aa: CASSQDAGQTFEAFF

v_gene: TRBV18
d_gene: -
j_gene: TRBJ2-7
CDR3nt: TGTGCCAGCTCCCCCCTCCGGGACTCCTCGCACGAGCAGTACTTC
CDR3aa: CASSPLRDSSHEQYF

v_gene: TRBV7-3
d_gene: TRBD2
j_gene: TRBJ2-1
CDR3nt: TGTGCCAGCAGCCCCCACGGGAGGAGCTCCTACAATGAGCAGTTCTTC
CDR3aa: CASSPHGRSSYNEQFF

v_gene: TRBV7-2
d_gene: -
j_gene: TRBJ1-5
CDR3nt: TGTGCCAGCAGCTTAAGATCGGCGGGGCAGCCCCAGCATTTT
CDR3aa: CASSLRSAGQPQHF

v_gene: TRBV7-9
d_gene: -
j_gene: TRBJ2-3
CDR3nt: TGTGCCAGCAGCCCTATCGCGGGACTGGCCCTAACGCAGTATTTT
CDR3aa: CASSPIAGLALTQYF

v_gene: TRBV5-1
d_gene: TRBD2
j_gene: TRBJ2-2
CDR3nt: TGCGCCAGCAGCTTGGGGGCGGGAGCGAACACCGGGGAGCTGTTTTTT
CDR3aa: CASSLGAGANTGELFF